The clone carrying this T cell receptor beta chain was observed many times. Its target is not known. CDR3 length: 13 amino acids. Trimming took 7 bases from V and 3 from J, leaving 15 bases between them. Germline lookup yields CDR1 DFQATT and CDR2 SNEGSKA (reference sequence). The data were obtained in a study of regulatory T cells in long-lasting Graves disease. Overall study results and limits: TRBV28, TRBJ1-2 and TRBJ2-5 were favored in persistent disease.

Time point of the sample: persistent/refractory GD, antithyroid drugs over 5 years with positive TRAb. PBMC RNA was the source of the TCR library. iRepertoire HTBI primers and Arm-PCR of CDR3 regions built TCR beta libraries. TCRdb fed the multiplex PCR reads into MiXCR, producing one record per CDR3 protein. The data contain 400,000 to 450,000 distinct CDR3 sequences, around 22% of them singletons. The receptor was derived from a female donor with Graves disease. The chain uses TRBV20-1 and TRBJ1-1, with D tentatively TRBD1 (6 bases). Sequenced here: peripheral blood mononuclear cells (PBMCs), sampled when the disease was refractory, from a patient treated with antithyroid drugs. The CDR3 nucleotides read TGCAGTGTAAGGGGGGGCACTTACACTGAAGCTTTCTTT. Translating gives CSVRGGTYTEAFF.